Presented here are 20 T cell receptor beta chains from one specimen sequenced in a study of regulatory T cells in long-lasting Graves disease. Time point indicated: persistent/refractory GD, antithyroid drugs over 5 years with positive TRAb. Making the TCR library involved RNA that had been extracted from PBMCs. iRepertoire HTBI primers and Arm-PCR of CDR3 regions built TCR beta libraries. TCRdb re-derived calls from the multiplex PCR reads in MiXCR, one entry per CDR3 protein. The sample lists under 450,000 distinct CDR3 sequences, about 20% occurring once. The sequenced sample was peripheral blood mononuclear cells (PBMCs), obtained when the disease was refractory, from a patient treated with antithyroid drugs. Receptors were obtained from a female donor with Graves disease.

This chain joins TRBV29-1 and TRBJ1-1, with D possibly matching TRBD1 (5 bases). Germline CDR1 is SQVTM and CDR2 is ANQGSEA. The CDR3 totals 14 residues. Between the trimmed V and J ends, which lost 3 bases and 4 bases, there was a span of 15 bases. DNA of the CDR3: TGCAGCGTTGATTTAGGCAGGGTGCTCACTGAAGCTTTCTTT. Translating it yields CSVDLGRVLTEAFF.

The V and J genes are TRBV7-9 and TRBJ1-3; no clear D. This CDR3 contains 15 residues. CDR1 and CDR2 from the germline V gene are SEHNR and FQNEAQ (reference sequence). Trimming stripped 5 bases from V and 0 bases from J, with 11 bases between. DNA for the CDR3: TGTGCCAGCAGCCATGACCGCGCCTCTGGAAACACCATATATTTT. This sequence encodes CASSHDRASGNTIYF.

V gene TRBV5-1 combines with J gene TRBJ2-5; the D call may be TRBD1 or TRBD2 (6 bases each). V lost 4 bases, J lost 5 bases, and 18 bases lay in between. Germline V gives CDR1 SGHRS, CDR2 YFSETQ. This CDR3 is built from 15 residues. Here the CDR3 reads CASSARAGEEETQYF. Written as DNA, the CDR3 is TGCGCCAGCAGCGCTCGGGCAGGGGAGGAGGAGACCCAGTACTTC.

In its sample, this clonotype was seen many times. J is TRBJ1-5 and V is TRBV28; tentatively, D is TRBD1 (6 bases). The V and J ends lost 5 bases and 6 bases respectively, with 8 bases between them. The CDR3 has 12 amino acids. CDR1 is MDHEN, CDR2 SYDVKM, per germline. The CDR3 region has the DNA TGTGCCAGCAGTGTCAGGGGTCAGCCCCAGCATTTT. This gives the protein CASSVRGQPQHF.

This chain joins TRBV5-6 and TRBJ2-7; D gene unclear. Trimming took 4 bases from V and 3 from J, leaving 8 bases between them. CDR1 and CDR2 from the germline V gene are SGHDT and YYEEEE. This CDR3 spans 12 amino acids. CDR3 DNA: TGTGCCAGCAGCCGAATAAACTACGAGCAGTACTTC. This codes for CASSRINYEQYF. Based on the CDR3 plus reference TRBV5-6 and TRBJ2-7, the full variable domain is DAGVTQSPTHLIKTRGQQVTLRCSPKSGHDTVSWYQQALGQGPQFIFQYYEEEERQRGNFPDRFSGHQFPNYSSELNVNALLLGDSALYLCASSRINYEQYFGPGTRLTVT.

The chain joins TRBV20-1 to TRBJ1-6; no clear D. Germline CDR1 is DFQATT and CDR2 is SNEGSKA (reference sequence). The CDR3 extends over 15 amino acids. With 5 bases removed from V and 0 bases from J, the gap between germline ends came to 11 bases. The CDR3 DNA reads TGCAGTGCTCTCTACATGAGCTCCTATAATTCACCCCTCCACTTT. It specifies CSALYMSSYNSPLHF.

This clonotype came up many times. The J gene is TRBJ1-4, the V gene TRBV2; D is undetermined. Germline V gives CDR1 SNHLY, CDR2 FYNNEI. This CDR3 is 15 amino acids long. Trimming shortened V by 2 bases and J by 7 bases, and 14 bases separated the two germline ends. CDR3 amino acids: CASSEMERRAEKLFF. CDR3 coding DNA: TGTGCCAGCAGTGAAATGGAGAGACGTGCTGAAAAACTGTTTTTT.

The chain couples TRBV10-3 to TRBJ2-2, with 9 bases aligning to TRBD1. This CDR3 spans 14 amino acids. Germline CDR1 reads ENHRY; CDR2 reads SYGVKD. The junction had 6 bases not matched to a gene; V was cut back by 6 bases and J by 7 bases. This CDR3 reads CAISAGQGIGELFF. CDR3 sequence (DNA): TGTGCCATCAGCGCCGGACAGGGGATCGGGGAGCTGTTTTTT.

CDR3 residues: CASSIDPGGEVQYF. DNA for the CDR3: TGTGCCAGTAGTATAGATCCAGGGGGAGAGGTGCAGTACTTC. V gene TRBV19 combines with J gene TRBJ2-7, with TRBD1 matching 7 bases. CDR1 is LNHDA, CDR2 SQIVND, per germline (reference sequence). Trimming took 0 bases from V and 9 from J; bases not matched to a gene: 8. This CDR3 is built from 14 residues.

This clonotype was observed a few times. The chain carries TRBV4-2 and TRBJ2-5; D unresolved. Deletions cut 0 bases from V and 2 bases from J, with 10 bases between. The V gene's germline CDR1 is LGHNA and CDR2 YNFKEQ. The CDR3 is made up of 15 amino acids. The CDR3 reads CASSQDVGRQETQYF. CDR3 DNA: TGTGCCAGCAGCCAAGATGTGGGTCGGCAAGAGACCCAGTACTTC.

CDR3 DNA sequence: TGCGCCAGCAGCGATACAGGGGGCCGGGAGACCCAGTACTTC. Amino acids: CASSDTGGRETQYF. The rearrangement links TRBV4-3 to TRBJ2-5, with 9 bases that match TRBD1. The germline V gene has CDR1 LGHNA and CDR2 YSLEER. V lost 5 bases and J lost 5; bases outside the gene matches: 6. This CDR3 is 14 amino acids long.

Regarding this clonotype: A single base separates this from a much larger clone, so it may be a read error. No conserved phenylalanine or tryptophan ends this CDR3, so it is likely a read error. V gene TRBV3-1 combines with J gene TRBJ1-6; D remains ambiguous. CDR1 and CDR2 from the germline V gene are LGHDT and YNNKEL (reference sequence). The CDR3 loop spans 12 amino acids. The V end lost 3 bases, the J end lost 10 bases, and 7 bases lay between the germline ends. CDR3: CASSHAQSPLHS. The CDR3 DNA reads TGTGCCAGCAGCCATGCCCAGTCACCCCTCCACTCT.

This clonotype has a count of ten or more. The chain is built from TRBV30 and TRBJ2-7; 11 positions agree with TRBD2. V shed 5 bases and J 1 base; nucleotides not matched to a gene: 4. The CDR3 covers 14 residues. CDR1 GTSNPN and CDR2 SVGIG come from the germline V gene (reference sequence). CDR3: CAWSGTSGSYEQYF. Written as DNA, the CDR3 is TGTGCCTGGTCCGGGACTAGCGGATCCTACGAGCAGTACTTC.

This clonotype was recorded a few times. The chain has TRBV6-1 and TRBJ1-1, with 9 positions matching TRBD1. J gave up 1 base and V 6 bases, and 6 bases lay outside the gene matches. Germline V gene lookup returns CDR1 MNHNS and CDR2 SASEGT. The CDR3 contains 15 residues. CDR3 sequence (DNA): TGTGCCAGCAGGCTACAGGGGGCCACGAACACTGAAGCTTTCTTT. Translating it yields CASRLQGATNTEAFF.

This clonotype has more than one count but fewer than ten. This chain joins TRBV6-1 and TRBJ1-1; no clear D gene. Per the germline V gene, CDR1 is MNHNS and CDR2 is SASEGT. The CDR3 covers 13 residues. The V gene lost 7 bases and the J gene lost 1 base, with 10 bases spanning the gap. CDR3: CASKGAGNTEAFF. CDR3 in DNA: TGTGCCAGCAAGGGTGCGGGGAACACTGAAGCTTTCTTT.

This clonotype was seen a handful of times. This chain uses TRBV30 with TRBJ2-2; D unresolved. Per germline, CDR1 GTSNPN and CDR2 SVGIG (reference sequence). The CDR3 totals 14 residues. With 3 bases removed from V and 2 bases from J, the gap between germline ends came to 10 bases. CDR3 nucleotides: TGTGCCTGGAGCCCCGGACCTAACACCGGGGAGCTGTTTTTT. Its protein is CAWSPGPNTGELFF. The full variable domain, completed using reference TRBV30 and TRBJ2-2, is SQTIHQWPATLVQPVGSPLSLECTVEGTSNPNLYWYRQAAGRGLQLLFYSVGIGQISSEVPQNLSASRPQDRQFILSSKKLLLSDSGFYLCAWSPGPNTGELFFGEGSRLTVL.

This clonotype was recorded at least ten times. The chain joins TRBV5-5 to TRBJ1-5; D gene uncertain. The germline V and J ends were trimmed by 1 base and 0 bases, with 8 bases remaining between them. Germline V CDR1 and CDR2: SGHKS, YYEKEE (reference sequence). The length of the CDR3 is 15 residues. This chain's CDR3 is CASSLSAASNQPQHF. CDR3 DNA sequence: TGTGCCAGCAGCTTGTCGGCAGCTAGCAATCAGCCCCAGCATTTT.

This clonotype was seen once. CDR3 region: CSARVPRGRSEKLFF. CDR3 nucleotides: TGCAGTGCTAGAGTCCCCAGGGGGCGGTCCGAAAAACTGTTTTTT. V gene TRBV20-1 combines with J gene TRBJ1-4; 8 positions agree with TRBD1. CDR3 length equals 15 residues. Germline lookup yields CDR1 DFQATT and CDR2 SNEGSKA (reference sequence). Unmatched junction bases numbered 9, after V lost 1 base and J lost 8 bases.

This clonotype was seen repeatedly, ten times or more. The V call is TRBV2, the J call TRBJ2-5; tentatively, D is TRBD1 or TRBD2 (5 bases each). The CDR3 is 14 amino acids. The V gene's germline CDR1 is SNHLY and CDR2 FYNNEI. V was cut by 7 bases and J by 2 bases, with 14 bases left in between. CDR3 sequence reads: CASNRGPVQETQYF. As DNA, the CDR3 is TGTGCCAGCAACCGGGGACCGGTACAAGAGACCCAGTACTTC.

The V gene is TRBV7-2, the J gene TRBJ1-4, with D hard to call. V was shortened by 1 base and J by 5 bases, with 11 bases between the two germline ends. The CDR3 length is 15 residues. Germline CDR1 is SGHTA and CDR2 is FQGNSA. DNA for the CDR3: TGTGCCAGCAGCTTAGTCGGCCGCGGCAATGAAAAACTGTTTTTT. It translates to CASSLVGRGNEKLFF. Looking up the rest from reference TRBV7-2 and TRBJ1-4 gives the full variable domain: GAGVSQSPSNKVTEKGKDVELRCDPISGHTALYWYRQSLGQGLEFLIYFQGNSAPDKSGLPSDRFSAERTGGSVSTLTIQRTQQEDSAVYLCASSLVGRGNEKLFFGSGTQLSVL.